A single sample is the source of the 20 T cell receptor beta chains below, sequenced in a study of CD8 T cells in Susac syndrome. Reverse transcription of about 0.5 to 1 ug RNA used random hexamers. TCRdb re-derived calls from the immunoSEQ multiplex PCR reads in MiXCR, one entry per CDR3 protein. The table records some 300,000 distinct CDR3 sequences, roughly 84% of them present only once. What was sequenced was CD8+ T cells from PBMCs. These receptors were collected from a human donor with multiple sclerosis.

The chain has TRBV27 and TRBJ2-7; perhaps TRBD2 as D (6 bases). Germline CDR1 MNHEY, CDR2 SMNVEV (reference sequence). The CDR3 covers 15 residues. V lost 6 bases and J lost 0, with 15 bases in between. CDR3 loop: CASSRLDSYSYEQYF. In nucleotides, the CDR3 is TGTGCCAGCAGCCGACTAGACAGCTACTCCTACGAGCAGTACTTC.

The chain has TRBV3-1 and TRBJ1-2; D is perhaps TRBD1 (6 bases). Between the trimmed V and J ends, which lost 0 bases and 4 bases, there was a span of 12 bases. Germline V gives CDR1 LGHDT, CDR2 YNNKEL (reference sequence). This CDR3 has 15 amino acids. The CDR3 region has the DNA TGTGCCAGCAGCCAAGAAAACAGGGCGGCCTATGGCTACACCTTC. Its protein product is CASSQENRAAYGYTF.

The chain links TRBV27 to TRBJ2-5; D is uncertain. CDR1 is MNHEY, CDR2 SMNVEV, per germline (reference sequence). This CDR3 region has 13 residues. V was shortened by 4 bases and J by 5 bases, with 11 bases between the two germline ends. The CDR3 reads CASSSNFRETQYF. CDR3 DNA sequence: TGTGCCAGCAGTTCAAATTTCCGCGAGACCCAGTACTTC.

The chain employs TRBV2 and TRBJ2-7, with D maybe TRBD2 (5 bases). The CDR3 is 11 amino acids. Germline CDR1 and CDR2: SNHLY and FYNNEI. V was clipped by 7 bases and J by 4 bases, with 8 bases between them. The CDR3 loop reads CASTRGYEQYF. CDR3 coding DNA: TGTGCCAGCACTAGAGGGTACGAGCAGTACTTC.

The genes are TRBV20-1 and TRBJ1-5; tentative D call: TRBD1 (5 bases). CDR1 is DFQATT, CDR2 SNEGSKA, per germline (reference sequence). V lost 3 bases, J lost 5 bases, and 17 bases lay in between. The length of the CDR3 is 15 residues. The CDR3 DNA sequence: TGCAGTGCTAGCCCTCCCGAGGGGTTGGATCAGCCCCAGCATTTT. Translation gives CSASPPEGLDQPQHF.

The chain links TRBV28 to TRBJ2-4, with a possible D match to TRBD1 (5 bases). The CDR3 spans 17 residues. V was pared by 3 bases and J by 7 bases, with 22 bases between. Germline lookup yields CDR1 MDHEN and CDR2 SYDVKM. DNA of the CDR3: TGTGCCAGCAGTTTCCCTTCCTCGGGCGCAGGGATTAACATTCAGTACTTC. Amino acid sequence: CASSFPSSGAGINIQYF.

This clonotype has only one observation. V and J are TRBV29-1 and TRBJ1-3; D is possibly TRBD1 (5 bases). The CDR3 extends over 17 amino acids. Germline V gene sequence: CDR1 SQVTM, CDR2 ANQGSEA. Deletions cut 8 bases from V and 0 bases from J, with 23 bases between. For the CDR3, the DNA is TGCAGCTCACACTTGGGGCAGCGTAAGAGCTCTGGAAACACCATATATTTT. It translates to CSSHLGQRKSSGNTIYF.

The J gene is TRBJ2-3, the V gene TRBV19; D not resolved. V was pared by 3 bases and J by 6 bases, with 19 bases between. CDR3 length: 16 residues. The germline V gene has CDR1 LNHDA and CDR2 SQIVND (reference sequence). The CDR3 is CASSIFGISSGDTQYF. CDR3 sequence (DNA): TGTGCCAGTAGTATTTTTGGTATCAGCTCGGGCGATACGCAGTATTTT. Full variable domain (missing parts from reference TRBV19 and TRBJ2-3): DGGITQSPKYLFRKEGQNVTLSCEQNLNHDAMYWYRQDPGQGLRLIYYSQIVNDFQKGDIAEGYSVSREKKESFPLTVTSAQKNPTAFYLCASSIFGISSGDTQYFGPGTRLTVL.

The V gene is TRBV27, the J gene TRBJ2-5, with 7 nucleotides matching TRBD1. Germline V gives CDR1 MNHEY, CDR2 SMNVEV (reference sequence). The CDR3 runs to 13 residues. Trimming cost V 6 bases and J 8 bases; bases outside gene matches: 9. This chain's CDR3 is CASRKGPGGTQYF. The CDR3 DNA reads as TGTGCCAGCAGAAAAGGTCCAGGGGGAACCCAGTACTTC.

The rearrangement joins TRBV19 to TRBJ2-1; D may match TRBD1 or TRBD2 (5 bases each). Per the germline V gene, CDR1 is LNHDA and CDR2 is SQIVND (reference sequence). This CDR3 region has 12 residues. The V end was cut by 7 bases, the J end by 10 bases, with 14 bases between. CDR3 sequence: CASNDGAQEQFF. The CDR3 nucleotides read TGTGCCAGTAACGACGGGGCGCAGGAGCAGTTCTTC.

The J gene is TRBJ1-1, the V gene TRBV10-1; TRBD1 agrees at 7 bases. Trimming took 9 bases from V and 0 from J; bases not matched to a gene: 7. This CDR3 has 14 residues. Germline V lookup: CDR1 WNHNN, CDR2 SYGVQD (reference sequence). Here the CDR3 reads CARRPGQMNTEAFF. As DNA, the CDR3 is TGCGCCAGGCGACCGGGACAGATGAACACTGAAGCTTTCTTT.

This chain uses TRBV28 with TRBJ2-5; D perhaps matches TRBD1 (6 bases). Germline V gene lookup returns CDR1 MDHEN and CDR2 SYDVKM. This CDR3 is built from 14 residues. V lost 6 bases, J lost 1 base, and 12 bases lay in between. The CDR3 loop is CASRLDSPQETQYF. CDR3 nucleotides: TGTGCCAGCAGACTGGACAGTCCCCAAGAGACCCAGTACTTC.

The chain carries TRBV7-9 and TRBJ2-7; D is uncertain. Germline V lookup: CDR1 SEHNR, CDR2 FQNEAQ (reference sequence). The ends were cut back, 2 bases at V and 3 bases at J, with 8 bases in the middle. The CDR3 totals 13 residues. CDR3 residues: CASSLFWDYEQYF. CDR3 nucleotide sequence: TGTGCCAGCAGCTTATTCTGGGACTACGAGCAGTACTTC.

V usage is TRBV29-1 and J usage is TRBJ2-6, with D perhaps given as TRBD1 or TRBD2 (5 bases each). CDR3 length: 16 residues. The germline V gene encodes CDR1 SQVTM and CDR2 ANQGSEA. The V and J ends lost 1 base and 0 bases respectively, with 10 bases between them. The CDR3 DNA reads TGCAGCGTTGAAGCGAGGGGTCTCTCTGGGGCCAACGTCCTGACTTTC. It is translated as CSVEARGLSGANVLTF.

The V call is TRBV28, the J call TRBJ1-1; tentatively, D is TRBD1 (5 bases). Trimming shortened V by 5 bases and J by 6 bases, and 19 bases separated the two germline ends. The V gene's germline CDR1 is MDHEN and CDR2 SYDVKM. This CDR3 region has 15 residues. The CDR3 is CASSLRDFYGPEAFF. CDR3 DNA sequence: TGTGCCAGCAGTCTCAGGGACTTCTATGGCCCTGAAGCTTTCTTT. Together with reference TRBV28 and TRBJ1-1, the CDR3 gives the full variable domain: DVKVTQSSRYLVKRTGEKVFLECVQDMDHENMFWYRQDPGLGLRLIYFSYDVKMKEKGDIPEGYSVSREKKERFSLILESASTNQTSMYLCASSLRDFYGPEAFFGQGTRLTVV.

This clonotype appeared a few times. Here the CDR3 DNA reads TGTGCCAGTAGTCTTCAATTACACGGCAGACCTAACACTGAAGCTTTCTTT. Translation gives CASSLQLHGRPNTEAFF. The rearrangement uses TRBV19 and TRBJ1-1; D gene uncertain. CDR3 length equals 17 residues. The germline V gene encodes CDR1 LNHDA and CDR2 SQIVND (reference sequence). V lost 5 bases to trimming and J lost 2 bases, with 21 bases between them.

The chain is built from TRBV7-3 and TRBJ2-1; D is perhaps TRBD1 (6 bases). The CDR3 is made up of 17 amino acids. Germline V gene sequence: CDR1 SGHTA, CDR2 FQGTGA. Between the trimmed V and J ends, which lost 5 bases and 1 base, there was a span of 18 bases. CDR3: CASSPRPGTFSYNEQFF. Here the CDR3 DNA reads TGTGCCAGCAGCCCCCGACCCGGGACATTTTCCTACAATGAGCAGTTCTTC. Full variable domain (rest looked up from reference TRBV7-3 and TRBJ2-1): GAGVSQTPSNKVTEKGKYVELRCDPISGHTALYWYRQSLGQGPEFLIYFQGTGAADDSGLPNDRFFAVRPEGSVSTLKIQRTERGDSAVYLCASSPRPGTFSYNEQFFGPGTRLTVL.

J is TRBJ1-1 and V is TRBV2; the match to TRBD1 covers 7 bases. Germline CDR1 reads SNHLY; CDR2 reads FYNNEI. Germline trimming cut 7 bases from V and 8 bases from J; bases unmatched to any gene: 4. The CDR3 runs 11 residues. CDR3 sequence (DNA): TGTGCCAGCAATTGGGACAGAGAAGCTTTCTTT. This encodes CASNWDREAFF. The full variable domain, rest sourced from reference TRBV2 and TRBJ1-1, is EPEVTQTPSHQVTQMGQEVILRCVPISNHLYFYWYRQILGQKVEFLVSFYNNEISEKSEIFDDQFSVERPDGSNFTLKIRSTKLEDSAMYFCASNWDREAFFGQGTRLTVV.

This clonotype was recorded only once. The chain links TRBV19 to TRBJ1-1; perhaps TRBD1 as D (6 bases). The germline CDR1 and CDR2 sequences are LNHDA and SQIVND (reference sequence). Trimming cost V 1 base and J 5 bases, with 14 bases left between them. CDR3 length: 15 residues. Here the CDR3 DNA reads TGTGCCAGTAGTATAGCGGGGGGGCGCGGGACTGAAGCTTTCTTT. Protein: CASSIAGGRGTEAFF.

The chain combines TRBV7-9 with TRBJ1-2; the D is unclear. CDR1 is SEHNR and CDR2 is FQNEAQ in the germline V gene (reference sequence). The germline V and J ends were trimmed by 5 bases and 5 bases, with 18 bases remaining between them. The CDR3 has 15 residues. The CDR3: CASSPSDGRGYGYTF. In DNA form, the CDR3 reads TGTGCCAGCAGCCCCTCGGACGGCCGGGGATATGGCTACACCTTC. The full variable domain, with the rest looked up from reference TRBV7-9 and TRBJ1-2, is DTGVSQNPRHKITKRGQNVTFRCDPISEHNRLYWYRQTLGQGPEFLTYFQNEAQLEKSRLLSDRFSAERPKGSFSTLEIQRTEQGDSAMYLCASSPSDGRGYGYTFGSGTRLTVV.